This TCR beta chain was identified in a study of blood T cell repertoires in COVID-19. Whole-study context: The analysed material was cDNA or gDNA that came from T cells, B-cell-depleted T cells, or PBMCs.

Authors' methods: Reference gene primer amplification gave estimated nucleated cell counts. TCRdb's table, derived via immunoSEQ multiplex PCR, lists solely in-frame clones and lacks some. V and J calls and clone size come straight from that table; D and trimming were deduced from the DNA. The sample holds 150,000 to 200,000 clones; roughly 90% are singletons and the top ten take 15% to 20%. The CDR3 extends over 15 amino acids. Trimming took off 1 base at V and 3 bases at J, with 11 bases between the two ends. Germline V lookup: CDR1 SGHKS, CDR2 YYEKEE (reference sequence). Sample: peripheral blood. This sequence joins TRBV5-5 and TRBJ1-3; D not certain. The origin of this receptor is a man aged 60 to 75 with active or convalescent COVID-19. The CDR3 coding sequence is TGTGCCAGCAGCTTGATGGCCTCAAATGGAAACACCATATATTTT. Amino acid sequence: CASSLMASNGNTIYF.